The 12 T cell receptor beta chains in this list originate from one sample, sequenced in a study of regulatory T cells in long-lasting Graves disease. Libraries of TCR beta came from iRepertoire HTBI primers plus Arm-PCR of CDR3 regions. TCRdb fed the multiplex PCR reads into MiXCR, producing one record per CDR3 protein. The sample contains around 250,000 distinct CDR3 sequences, about 17% of which appear only once. Time point meaning: newly diagnosed GD, antithyroid drugs for less than 3 months. PBMC RNA was the source of the TCR library. These same records also appear under a second study, on T cells in Graves' hyperthyroidism and ophthalmopathy.

Sequenced here: peripheral blood mononuclear cells (PBMCs), sampled at new diagnosis, from a patient treated with antithyroid drugs. The receptor set was obtained from a woman in her thirties with Graves disease.

This clonotype was observed many times. The J gene is TRBJ2-7, the V gene TRBV12-3 or TRBV12-4; D remains ambiguous. This CDR3 is built from 14 residues. The V end was cut by 6 bases, the J end by 3 bases, with 15 bases between. CDR3 in amino acids: CASSPYPIGYEQYF. DNA for the CDR3: TGTGCCAGCAGCCCGTATCCTATAGGCTACGAGCAGTACTTC.

This clonotype appeared many times. The chain employs TRBV10-2 and TRBJ1-5, with 7 bases identical to TRBD1. This CDR3 has 16 residues. Per the germline V gene, CDR1 is WSHSY and CDR2 is SAAADI. J gave up 5 bases and V 0 bases, and 7 bases lay outside the gene matches. CDR3 protein: CASSESDGTADQPQHF. The CDR3 nucleotides are TGCGCCAGCAGTGAGTCGGACGGGACAGCCGATCAGCCCCAGCATTTT.

Concerning this clonotype: With a much larger clone just one base away, this may be a read error. The J gene is TRBJ2-1, the V gene TRBV6-9; 11 bases align to TRBD1. Germline lookup yields CDR1 MNHGY and CDR2 SVAAGI. This CDR3 is built from 15 residues. The V and J ends lost 4 bases and 10 bases, in that order; junction bases with no gene match: 9. CDR3 nucleotides: TGTGCCAGCAGTTCTGGGACAGGGGGAAGGTACGAGCAGTTCTTC. Translation: CASSSGTGGRYEQFF.

This clonotype was seen at least ten times. The CDR3 DNA reads TGTGCCAGCAGTATTACGCGGGACGGAGCAGGCTACGGGGAGCTGTTTTTT. Translating gives CASSITRDGAGYGELFF. The chain has TRBV3-1 and TRBJ2-2, with a weak D call TRBD2 (6 bases). This CDR3 spans 17 amino acids. The germline V gene has CDR1 LGHDT and CDR2 YNNKEL (reference sequence). The V end was cut by 6 bases, the J end by 7 bases, with 24 bases between.

This clonotype has ten or more counts. This sequence joins TRBV18 and TRBJ2-3; D is unclear. The CDR3 covers 13 residues. Deletions cut 3 bases from V and 3 bases from J, with 7 bases between. Germline-derived CDR1 and CDR2 are KGHSH and LQKENI. CDR3 region: CASSPTFTDTQYF. The CDR3 bases are TGTGCCAGCTCACCTACCTTTACAGATACGCAGTATTTT. The full variable domain, rest sourced from reference TRBV18 and TRBJ2-3, is NAGVMQNPRHLVRRRGQEARLRCSPMKGHSHVYWYRQLPEEGLKFMVYLQKENIIDESGMPKERFSAEFPKEGPSILRIQQVVRGDSAAYFCASSPTFTDTQYFGPGTRLTVL.

Only a few counts were recorded for this clonotype. The chain is built from TRBV6-2 or TRBV6-3 and TRBJ1-2; 7 nucleotides agree with TRBD1. V trimming: 3 bases; J trimming: 12 bases; junction bases outside the gene matches: 10. CDR3 length: 13 residues. Germline V gene lookup returns CDR1 MNHEY and CDR2 SVGEGT. The CDR3 loop is CASSYVLRQGHTF. DNA of the CDR3: TGTGCCAGCAGTTATGTTCTCCGACAGGGCCACACCTTC.

In this sample, this clonotype turned up many times. The chain couples TRBV20-1 to TRBJ2-3; 10 bases match TRBD1. Germline V gives CDR1 DFQATT, CDR2 SNEGSKA (reference sequence). V shed 3 bases and J 2 bases; nucleotides not matched to a gene: 5. This CDR3 has 15 residues. CDR3 bases: TGCAGTGCTAGGACAGGGGGCGGTCACACAGATACGCAGTATTTT. Amino acids: CSARTGGGHTDTQYF.

Many counts were recorded for this clonotype. The rearrangement links TRBV3-1 to TRBJ1-1; D call uncertain. CDR1 LGHDT and CDR2 YNNKEL come from the germline V gene (reference sequence). V lost 2 bases to trimming and J lost 7 bases, with 11 bases between them. The CDR3 extends over 13 amino acids. Written as DNA, the CDR3 is TGTGCCAGCAGCCAAAATGAAGGCTTTGAAGCTTTCTTT. It encodes CASSQNEGFEAFF.

This clonotype came up many times. This sequence joins TRBV20-1 and TRBJ1-2; TRBD1 matches 10 bases. J lost 5 bases, V lost 1 base, and 4 bases had no gene match. This CDR3 region has 14 residues. The V gene's germline CDR1 is DFQATT and CDR2 SNEGSKA (reference sequence). The CDR3 reads CSARGQGARYGYTF. The CDR3 DNA reads as TGCAGTGCTAGAGGACAGGGGGCGCGGTATGGCTACACCTTC.

The V and J genes are TRBV6-5 and TRBJ1-2; D is possibly TRBD1 (5 bases). V was trimmed by 0 bases and J by 11 bases, leaving 19 bases between them. The CDR3 consists of 15 residues. The germline V gene has CDR1 MNHEY and CDR2 SVGAGI. The CDR3 sequence is CASSYSSPRPRGYTF. Here the CDR3 DNA reads TGTGCCAGCAGTTACTCGTCTCCCCGGCCTAGGGGTTACACCTTC.

This clonotype came up many times. The chain joins TRBV10-2 to TRBJ2-4; the D gene could be TRBD1 or TRBD2 (6 bases each). Germline V gene sequence: CDR1 WSHSY, CDR2 SAAADI. The CDR3 is 15 amino acids. With 6 bases removed from V and 6 bases from J, the gap between germline ends came to 18 bases. CDR3 bases: TGCGCCAGCAGACTGGGACCCGGAGGGGGAAACATTCAGTACTTC. Its protein is CASRLGPGGGNIQYF.

Many counts were recorded for this clonotype. The chain has TRBV10-3 and TRBJ2-3, with D uncertain. The V end was cut by 10 bases, the J end by 3 bases, with 11 bases between. The CDR3 loop spans 12 amino acids. From germline, CDR1 is ENHRY and CDR2 SYGVKD. The CDR3 here is CATLGQTDTQYF. CDR3 nucleotide sequence: TGTGCCACCTTAGGGCAAACAGATACGCAGTATTTT.